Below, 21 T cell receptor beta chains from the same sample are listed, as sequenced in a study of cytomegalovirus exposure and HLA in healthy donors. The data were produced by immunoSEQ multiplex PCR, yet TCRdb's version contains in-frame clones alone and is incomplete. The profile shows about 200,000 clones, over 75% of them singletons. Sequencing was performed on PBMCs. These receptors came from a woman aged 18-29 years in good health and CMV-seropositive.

The CDR3 loop is CASSYAGAYEQYF. CDR3 DNA sequence: TGTGCCAGCAGCTACGCGGGAGCCTACGAGCAGTACTTC. The gene calls are TRBV7-3 and TRBJ2-7, with 7 bases lining up with TRBD2. With V trimmed by 4 bases and J by 2 bases, 2 bases remained unmatched. The CDR3 has 13 residues. Germline V lookup: CDR1 SGHTA, CDR2 FQGTGA.

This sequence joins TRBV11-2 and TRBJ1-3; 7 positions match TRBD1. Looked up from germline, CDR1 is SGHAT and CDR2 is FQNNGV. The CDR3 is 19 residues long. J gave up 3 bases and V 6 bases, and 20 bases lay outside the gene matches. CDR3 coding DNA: TGTGCCAGCAGTCTCACCTGGGACAGAACTCCCCAAGGTGGAAACACCATATATTTT. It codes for CASSLTWDRTPQGGNTIYF.

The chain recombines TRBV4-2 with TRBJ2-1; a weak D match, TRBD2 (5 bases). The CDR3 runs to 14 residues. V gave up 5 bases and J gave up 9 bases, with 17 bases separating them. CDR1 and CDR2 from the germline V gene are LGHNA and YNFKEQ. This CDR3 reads CASSIRRSWGEQFF. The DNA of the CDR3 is TGTGCCAGCAGCATACGGAGGAGTTGGGGTGAGCAGTTCTTC.

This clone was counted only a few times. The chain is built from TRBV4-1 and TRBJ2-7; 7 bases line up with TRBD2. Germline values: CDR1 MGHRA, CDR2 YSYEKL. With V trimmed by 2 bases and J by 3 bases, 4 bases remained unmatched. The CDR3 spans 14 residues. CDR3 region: CASSQTSADYEQYF. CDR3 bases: TGCGCCAGCAGCCAAACTAGCGCCGACTACGAGCAGTACTTC.

DNA for the CDR3: TGTGCCAGTAGTATCCTCATCGGCAGGGGGCGCCGGGGCGAGCAGTACTTC. It yields the protein CASSILIGRGRRGEQYF. The gene calls are TRBV19 and TRBJ2-7; 8 nucleotides agree with TRBD1. Trimming cost V 3 bases and J 6 bases; bases outside gene matches: 16. Germline V lookup: CDR1 LNHDA, CDR2 SQIVND (reference sequence). This CDR3 comprises 17 residues. Complete variable domain (other parts from reference TRBV19 and TRBJ2-7): DGGITQSPKYLFRKEGQNVTLSCEQNLNHDAMYWYRQDPGQGLRLIYYSQIVNDFQKGDIAEGYSVSREKKESFPLTVTSAQKNPTAFYLCASSILIGRGRRGEQYFGPGTRLTVT.

As DNA, the CDR3 is TGTGCCTGGAGCGGCGGGAGTGGCTACAATGAGCAGTTCTTC. Translating it yields CAWSGGSGYNEQFF. This chain links TRBV30 with TRBJ2-1; 7 nucleotides agree with TRBD2. Losses at the gene ends were 3 bases for V and 3 bases for J; bases not matched to a gene: 5. Germline V gene lookup returns CDR1 GTSNPN and CDR2 SVGIG (reference sequence). The CDR3 covers 14 residues.

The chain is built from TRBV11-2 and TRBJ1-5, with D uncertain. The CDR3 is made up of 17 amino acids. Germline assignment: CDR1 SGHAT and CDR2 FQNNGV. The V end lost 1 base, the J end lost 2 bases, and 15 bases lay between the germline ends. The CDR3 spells CASSLGLKGRGNQPQHF. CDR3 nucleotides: TGTGCCAGCAGCTTAGGATTAAAAGGGAGAGGCAATCAGCCCCAGCATTTT.

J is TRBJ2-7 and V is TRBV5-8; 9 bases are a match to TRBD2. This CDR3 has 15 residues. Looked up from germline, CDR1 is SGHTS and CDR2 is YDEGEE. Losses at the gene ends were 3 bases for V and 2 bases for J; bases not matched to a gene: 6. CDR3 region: CASSSLLAGPYEQYF. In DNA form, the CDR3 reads TGTGCCAGCAGCTCTTTACTAGCGGGTCCCTACGAGCAGTACTTC. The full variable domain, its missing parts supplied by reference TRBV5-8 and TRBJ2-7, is EAGVTQSPTHLIKTRGQQATLRCSPISGHTSVYWYQQALGLGLQFLLWYDEGEERNRGNFPPRFSGRQFPNYSSELNVNALELEDSALYLCASSSLLAGPYEQYFGPGTRLTVT.

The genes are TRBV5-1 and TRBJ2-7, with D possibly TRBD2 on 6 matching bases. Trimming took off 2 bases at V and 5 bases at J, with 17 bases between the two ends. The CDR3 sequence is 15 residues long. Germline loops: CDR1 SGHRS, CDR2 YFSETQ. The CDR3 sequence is CASSFSDGGGNEQYF. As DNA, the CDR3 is TGCGCCAGCAGCTTTTCGGACGGTGGAGGGAACGAGCAGTACTTC.

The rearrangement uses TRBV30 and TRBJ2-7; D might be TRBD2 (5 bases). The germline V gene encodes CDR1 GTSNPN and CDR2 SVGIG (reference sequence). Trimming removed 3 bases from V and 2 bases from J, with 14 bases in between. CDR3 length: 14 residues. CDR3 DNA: TGTGCCTGGAGGTCCCCGGGGAGAGCCTACGAGCAGTACTTC. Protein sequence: CAWRSPGRAYEQYF.

CDR3 nucleotides: TGCGCCAGCAGCTTAAGGGGGACTAGCGGCCCCACCCCCTGGGAGCAGTACTTC. Translation: CASSLRGTSGPTPWEQYF. The rearrangement uses TRBV5-1 and TRBJ2-7; TRBD2 agrees at 11 bases. The CDR3 is 18 residues long. V gave up 2 bases and J gave up 7 bases; unmatched junction bases: 17. Per germline, CDR1 SGHRS and CDR2 YFSETQ.

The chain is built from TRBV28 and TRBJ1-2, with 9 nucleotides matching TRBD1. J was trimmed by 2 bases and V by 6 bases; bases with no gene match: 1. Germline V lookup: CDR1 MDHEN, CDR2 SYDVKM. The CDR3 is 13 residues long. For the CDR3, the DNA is TGTGCCAGCAGGGGGACAGGGAACTATGGCTACACCTTC. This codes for CASRGTGNYGYTF.

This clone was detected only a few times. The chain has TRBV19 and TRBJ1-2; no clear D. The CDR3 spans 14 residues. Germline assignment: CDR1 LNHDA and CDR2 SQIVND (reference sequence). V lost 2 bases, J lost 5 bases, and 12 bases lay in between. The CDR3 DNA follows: TGTGCCAGTAGTATATCCGAGGAGGGTTATGGCTACACCTTC. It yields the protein CASSISEEGYGYTF. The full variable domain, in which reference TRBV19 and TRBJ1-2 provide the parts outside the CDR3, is DGGITQSPKYLFRKEGQNVTLSCEQNLNHDAMYWYRQDPGQGLRLIYYSQIVNDFQKGDIAEGYSVSREKKESFPLTVTSAQKNPTAFYLCASSISEEGYGYTFGSGTRLTVV.

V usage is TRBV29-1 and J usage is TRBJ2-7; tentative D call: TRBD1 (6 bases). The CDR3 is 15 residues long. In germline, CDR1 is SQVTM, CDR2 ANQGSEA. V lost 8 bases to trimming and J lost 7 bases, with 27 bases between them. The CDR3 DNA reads TGCAGCCATTTTCCGGGCAGGGGTCCTTTAGGTGAGCAGTACTTC. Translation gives CSHFPGRGPLGEQYF.

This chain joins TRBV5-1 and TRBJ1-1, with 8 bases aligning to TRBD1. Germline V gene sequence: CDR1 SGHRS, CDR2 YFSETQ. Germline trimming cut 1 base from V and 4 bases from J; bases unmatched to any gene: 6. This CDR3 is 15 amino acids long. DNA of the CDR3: TGCGCCAGCAGCTTGCCGGGACAGGTTTTCACTGAAGCTTTCTTT. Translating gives CASSLPGQVFTEAFF.

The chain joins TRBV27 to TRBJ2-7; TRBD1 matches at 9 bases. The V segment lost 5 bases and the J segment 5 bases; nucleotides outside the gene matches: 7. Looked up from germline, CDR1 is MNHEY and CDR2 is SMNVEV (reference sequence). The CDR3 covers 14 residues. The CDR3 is CASSPTRDRDEQYF. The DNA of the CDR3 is TGTGCCAGCAGTCCAACCCGGGACAGGGACGAGCAGTACTTC.

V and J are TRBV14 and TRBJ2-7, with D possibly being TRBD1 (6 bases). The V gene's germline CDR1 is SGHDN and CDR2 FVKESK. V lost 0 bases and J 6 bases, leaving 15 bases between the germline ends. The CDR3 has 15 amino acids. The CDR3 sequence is CASSQDANRVVEQYF. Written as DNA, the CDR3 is TGTGCCAGCAGCCAAGATGCCAACAGGGTAGTCGAGCAGTACTTC.

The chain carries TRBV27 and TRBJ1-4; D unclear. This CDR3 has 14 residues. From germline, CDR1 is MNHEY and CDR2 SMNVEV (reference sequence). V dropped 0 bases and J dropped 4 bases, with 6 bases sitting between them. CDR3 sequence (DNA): TGTGCCAGCAGTTTATCAATTCTTAATGAAAAACTGTTTTTT. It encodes CASSLSILNEKLFF.

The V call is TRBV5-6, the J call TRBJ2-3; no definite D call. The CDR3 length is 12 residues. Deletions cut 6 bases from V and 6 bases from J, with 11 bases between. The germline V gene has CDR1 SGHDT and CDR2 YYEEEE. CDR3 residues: CASKSPRDTQYF. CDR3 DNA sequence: TGTGCCAGCAAGTCACCGCGGGATACGCAGTATTTT.

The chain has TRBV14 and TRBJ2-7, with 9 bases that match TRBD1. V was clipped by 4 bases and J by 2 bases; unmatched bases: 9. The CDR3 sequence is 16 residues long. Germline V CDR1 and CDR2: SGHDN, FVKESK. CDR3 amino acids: CASSPRTGTGTYEQYF. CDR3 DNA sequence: TGTGCCAGCAGCCCCCGAACCGGGACAGGGACCTACGAGCAGTACTTC.

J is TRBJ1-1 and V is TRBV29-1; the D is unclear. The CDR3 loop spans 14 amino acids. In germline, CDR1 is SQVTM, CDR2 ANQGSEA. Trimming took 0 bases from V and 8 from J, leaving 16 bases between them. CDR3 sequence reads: CSVEDGTGWAEAFF. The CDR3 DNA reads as TGCAGCGTTGAAGATGGAACGGGGTGGGCGGAAGCTTTCTTT.